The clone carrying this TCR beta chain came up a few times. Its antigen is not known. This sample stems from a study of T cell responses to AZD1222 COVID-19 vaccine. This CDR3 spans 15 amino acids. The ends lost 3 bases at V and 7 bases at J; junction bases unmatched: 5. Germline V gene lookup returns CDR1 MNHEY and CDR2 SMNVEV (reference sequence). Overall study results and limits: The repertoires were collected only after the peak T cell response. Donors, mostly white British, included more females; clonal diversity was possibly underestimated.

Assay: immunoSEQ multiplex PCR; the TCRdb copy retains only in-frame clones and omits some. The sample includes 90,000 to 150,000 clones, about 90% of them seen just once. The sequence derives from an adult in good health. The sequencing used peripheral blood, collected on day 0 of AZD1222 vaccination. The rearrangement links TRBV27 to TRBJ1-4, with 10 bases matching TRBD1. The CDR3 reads CASSLSGQGFEKLFF. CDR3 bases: TGTGCCAGCAGTTTGTCGGGACAGGGGTTTGAAAAACTGTTTTTT.